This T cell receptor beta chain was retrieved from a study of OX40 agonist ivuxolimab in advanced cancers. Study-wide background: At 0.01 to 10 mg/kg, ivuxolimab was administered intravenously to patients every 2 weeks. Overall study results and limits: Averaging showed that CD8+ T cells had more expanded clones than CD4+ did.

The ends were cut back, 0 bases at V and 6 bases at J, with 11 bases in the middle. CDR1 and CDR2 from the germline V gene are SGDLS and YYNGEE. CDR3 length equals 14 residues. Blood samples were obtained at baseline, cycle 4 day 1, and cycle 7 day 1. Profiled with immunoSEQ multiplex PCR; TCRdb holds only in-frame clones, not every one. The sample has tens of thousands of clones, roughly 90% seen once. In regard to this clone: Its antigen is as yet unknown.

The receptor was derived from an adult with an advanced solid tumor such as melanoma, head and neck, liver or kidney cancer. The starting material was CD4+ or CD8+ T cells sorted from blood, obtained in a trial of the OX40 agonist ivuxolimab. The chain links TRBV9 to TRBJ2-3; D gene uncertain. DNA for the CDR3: TGTGCCAGCAGCGTAGTTGCGGAGACCGATACGCAGTATTTT. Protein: CASSVVAETDTQYF.